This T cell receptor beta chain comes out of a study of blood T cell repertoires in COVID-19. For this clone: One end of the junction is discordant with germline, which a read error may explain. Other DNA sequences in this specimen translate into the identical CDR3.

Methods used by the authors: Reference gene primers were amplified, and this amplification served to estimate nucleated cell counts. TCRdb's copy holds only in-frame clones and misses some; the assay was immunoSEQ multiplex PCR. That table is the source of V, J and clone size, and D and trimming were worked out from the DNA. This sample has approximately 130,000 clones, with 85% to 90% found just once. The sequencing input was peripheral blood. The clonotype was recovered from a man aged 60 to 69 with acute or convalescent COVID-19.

The CDR3, as DNA: TGTGCCAGTAGTTCCCCTGGACAGGGGAACTATGGCTACACTTTC. This sequence encodes CASSSPGQGNYGYTF. V is TRBV19 and J is TRBJ1-2; 9 nucleotides align to TRBD1. The CDR3 has 15 amino acids. Germline assignment: CDR1 LNHDA and CDR2 SQIVND (reference sequence).